This T cell receptor (beta chain) emerged from a study of vaccination effects on CD4 cells after COVID-19. With regard to this clone: Its antigen is undetermined.

With 4 bases removed from V and 0 bases from J, the gap between germline ends came to 14 bases. From germline, CDR1 is SGDLS and CDR2 YYNGEE. This CDR3 is built from 16 residues. Clones were sequenced by immunoSEQ multiplex PCR, and TCRdb holds only the in-frame ones, with some missing. The sample has 25,000 to 35,000 clones, about 67% seen once. Isolation of CD4+ T cells took place after 10 days of culture. Participants were given two doses of BNT162b2 or mRNA-1273 vaccine. In the vaccine recipients, nucleocapsid antibodies were negative and there was no prior SARS-CoV-2 infection. The sequencing here drew on CD4+ T cells from PBMCs cultured without peptide, taken after COVID-19 vaccination. The chain combines TRBV9 with TRBJ1-3; D gene unclear. The receptor was derived from a human donor who received a COVID-19 vaccine. CDR3 region: CASSSSDGYSGNTIYF. The CDR3 DNA is TGTGCCAGCAGCTCCTCGGACGGCTACTCTGGAAACACCATATATTTT.